This T cell receptor (beta chain) was recovered during a study of T cell changes during pregnancy in multiple sclerosis. The germline V gene has CDR1 SGHTA and CDR2 FQGNSA. The CDR3 has 15 residues. V lost 1 base and J lost 0; bases outside the gene matches: 1. Measured with immunoSEQ multiplex PCR; TCRdb has only the in-frame clones, and not every one. The table lists approximately 60,000 clones, 80% to 95% of them singletons. Comment on this clone: This same CDR3 is encoded by further DNA sequences in the sample.

The origin of this receptor is a female donor in good health, enrolled as a control in a pregnancy study. The V gene is TRBV7-2, the J gene TRBJ2-5; 8 bases match TRBD1. The sample in question was peripheral blood, obtained after pregnancy. The CDR3 bases are TGTGCCAGCAGCTTAGGGACAGGGTACCAAGAGACCCAGTACTTC. Encoded protein: CASSLGTGYQETQYF.